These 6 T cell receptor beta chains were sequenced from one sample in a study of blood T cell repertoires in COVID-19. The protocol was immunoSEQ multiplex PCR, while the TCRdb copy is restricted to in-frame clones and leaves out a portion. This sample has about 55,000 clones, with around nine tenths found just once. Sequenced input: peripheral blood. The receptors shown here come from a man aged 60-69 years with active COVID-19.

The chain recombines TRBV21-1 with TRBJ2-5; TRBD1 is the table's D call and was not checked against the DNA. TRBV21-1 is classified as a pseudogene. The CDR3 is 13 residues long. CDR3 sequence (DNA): TGTGCCAGCAGGATCGACAGGGTGGAGACCCAGTACTTC. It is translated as CASRIDRVETQYF.

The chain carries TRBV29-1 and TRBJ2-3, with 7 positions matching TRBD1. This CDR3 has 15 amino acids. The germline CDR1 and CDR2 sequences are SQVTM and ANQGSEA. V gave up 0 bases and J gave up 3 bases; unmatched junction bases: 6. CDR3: CSVEDYDRETDTQYF. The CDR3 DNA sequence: TGCAGCGTTGAAGATTACGACAGGGAAACAGATACGCAGTATTTT.

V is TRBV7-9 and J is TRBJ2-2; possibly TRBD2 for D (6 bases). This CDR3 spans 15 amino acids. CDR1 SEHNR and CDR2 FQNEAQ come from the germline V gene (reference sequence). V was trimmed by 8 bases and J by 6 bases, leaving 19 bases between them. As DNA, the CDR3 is TGTGCCAGCTTCCCACGGAGGGCCGGGGCCGGGGAGCTGTTTTTT. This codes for CASFPRRAGAGELFF.

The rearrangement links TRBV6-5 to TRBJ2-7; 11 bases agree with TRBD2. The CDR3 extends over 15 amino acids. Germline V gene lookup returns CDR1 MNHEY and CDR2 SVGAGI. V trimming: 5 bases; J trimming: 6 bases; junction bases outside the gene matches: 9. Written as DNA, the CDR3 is TGTGCCAGCAGTACACTAGGGACTAGCGGTCGCGAGCAGTACTTC. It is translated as CASSTLGTSGREQYF.

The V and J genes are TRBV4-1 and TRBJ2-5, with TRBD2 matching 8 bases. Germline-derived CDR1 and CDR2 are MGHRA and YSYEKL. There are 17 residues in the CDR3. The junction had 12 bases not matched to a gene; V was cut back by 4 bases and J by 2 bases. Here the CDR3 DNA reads TGCGCCAGCAGCCCCCTCGGGAGCGGGAGTTTTCAAGAGACCCAGTACTTC. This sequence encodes CASSPLGSGSFQETQYF.

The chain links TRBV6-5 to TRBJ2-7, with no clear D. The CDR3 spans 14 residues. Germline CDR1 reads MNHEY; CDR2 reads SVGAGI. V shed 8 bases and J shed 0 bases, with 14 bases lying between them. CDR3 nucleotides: TGTGCCAGCTCCTTAAAGAGGCACTCCTACGAGCAGTACTTC. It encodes CASSLKRHSYEQYF.